The entry below describes one T cell receptor beta chain. What this receptor recognizes is not known. Qualities for individual bases were not recorded, and no much larger clone is one base off. During the collection period, no immune events, such as infections, were documented for the healthy donors. Blood repertoires from healthy donors were used as a training cohort for calibrating time-dependent variance in a beta-binomial model of differential abundance of T-cell clones. The training cohort comprised 10 or so healthy donors, 3 female and 7 male. The donors were between roughly 25 and 70 years old, with an average age of about 40 years. Whole blood, obtained from a commercial supplier, was collected from each healthy donor at three time points spaced approximately two weeks apart. For immunosequencing, genomic DNA was extracted from unsorted whole blood. This sample is drawn from a study of identifying expanded T cells in peripheral blood (dated by TCRdb to between 2018 and 2020). A note on the overall study: Four technical replicates, made by sequencing separate aliquots from the same pool of genomic DNA, were compared pairwise.

The immunoSEQ Assay, which uses bias-controlled multiplex PCR amplification of genomic DNA, was used to profile TCRbeta CDR3 regions. The paper's data handling went like this. The absolute abundance of each unique TCRbeta CDR3 region was quantified after sequences were collapsed and filtered. Differential abundance was tested with two models: a binomial (Fisher-equivalent) model and a beta-binomial model that adds time-dependent variance fitted from healthy donors. Clones with fewer than 5 combined templates were removed, and differential abundance was called for clones with a Benjamini-Hochberg FDR below 0.01. Beta-binomial variance was modeled as a function of total template count across the two samples using the form v = (b*log(k)+a)^2. As stored in TCRdb, this immuneACCESS dataset retains in-frame rearrangements with V and J assigned. A fraction of the clones does not appear; measured against another copy, unresolved V genes explain less than half of the discrepancy, and the remainder lacks a known reason. V and J calls and clone size are as listed in that table; D and trimming were resolved from the DNA. The sample table holds more than 80,000 clones, of which around 88% were seen once. The top ten clonotypes cover over 3% of the sample.

Based on the germline V gene (reference sequence), the CDR1 and CDR2 sequences are GTSNPN and SVGIG. V is clipped by 2 bases and J by 6 bases, and the sequence between their germline boundaries is 5 bases long. The CDR3 sequence holds 11 residues, the cysteine and phenylalanine included. Only the CDR3 DNA stays, 33 bases, in frame from base 1. Overall study outcomes, separate from this receptor: The authors expected that biological variance in healthy repertoires might rise further over much longer intervals, such as months to years. In all healthy donors, the variance in clone template counts between samples taken roughly two weeks apart rose significantly as total template count increased. Across all healthy-donor time intervals, the beta-binomial model significantly lowered both the number of clones called differentially abundant and the false-positive rate. The binomial model flagged roughly 1.2 differentially abundant clones between technical replicates but 15 to 17 over approximately 2 weeks and around 20 over around four weeks.

The sequence is built from TRBV30 and TRBJ2-1, with the identity of the D gene unclear. The TCR was taken from a person aged 18 to 69 in good health. Sequencing used blood. Here is the DNA: TGTGCCTGGAGTCAGCTCAATGAGCAGTTCTTC. The encoded protein is CAWSQLNEQFF.